This T cell receptor (beta chain) was sequenced in a study of beta chain features in type 1 diabetes. This clone was observed a single time. The antigen is not known. Study-wide points: Cells that show high TCR expression could be over-represented by cDNA sequencing.

The germline V gene has CDR1 LGHNA and CDR2 YNFKEQ. V was cut by 0 bases and J by 10 bases, with 18 bases left in between. This CDR3 spans 16 amino acids. Every bit of the isolated RNA underwent reverse transcription, so sequencing read expressed TCRB transcripts. The protocol was immunoSEQ multiplex PCR, while the TCRdb copy is restricted to in-frame clones and leaves out a portion. The table records under 900,000 clones, around a sixth of them present only once. Each donor gave one heparinised blood draw averaging approximately 120 mL. This clonotype originated in a woman aged 18-35 years in good health. The chain joins TRBV4-2 to TRBJ1-4; no clear D gene. Input material: naive CD4+ T cells from blood. CDR3 nucleotides: TGTGCCAGCAGCCAAGATGTGGCGGGCCAAGTCGGAAAACTGTTTTTT. This sequence encodes CASSQDVAGQVGKLFF.